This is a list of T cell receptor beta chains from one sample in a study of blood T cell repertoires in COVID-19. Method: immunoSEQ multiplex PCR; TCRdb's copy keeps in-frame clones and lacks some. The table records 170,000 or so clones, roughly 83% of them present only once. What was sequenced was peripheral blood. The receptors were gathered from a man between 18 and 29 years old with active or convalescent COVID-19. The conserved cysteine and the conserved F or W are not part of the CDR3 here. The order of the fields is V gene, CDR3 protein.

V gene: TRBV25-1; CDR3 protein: ASSEGREFNQPQH
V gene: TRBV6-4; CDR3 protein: ASSDGTSADTQY
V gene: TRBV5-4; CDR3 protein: ASSSLAGGSYEQY
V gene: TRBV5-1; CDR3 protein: ASSRQGTWKNTEAF
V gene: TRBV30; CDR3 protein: AWNIQGDSPLH
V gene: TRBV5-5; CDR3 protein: ASSLKEEGYGYT
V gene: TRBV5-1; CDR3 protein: ASRVQLNTEAF
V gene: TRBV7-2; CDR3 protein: ASSLYWDRVYEQY
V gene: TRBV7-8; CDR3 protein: ASSPNKGGSSTDTQY
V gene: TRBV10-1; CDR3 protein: ASSEYSGSSYNEQF
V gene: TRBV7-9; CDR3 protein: ASSLEAFSHYGYT
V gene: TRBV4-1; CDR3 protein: ASARQSTGTANTEAF
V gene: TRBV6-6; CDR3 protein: ASSANRRETEAF
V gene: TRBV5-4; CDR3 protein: ASSLFGRGEQY
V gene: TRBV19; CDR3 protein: ASSIVGRDFGELF
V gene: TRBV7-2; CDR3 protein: ASSHRQGNYGYT
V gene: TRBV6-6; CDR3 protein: ASSYLEGGAQPQH
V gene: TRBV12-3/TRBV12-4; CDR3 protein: ASSLWTSAEQY
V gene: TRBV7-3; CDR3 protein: ASSPRLAGTTDTQY
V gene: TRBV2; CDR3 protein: ASLWSGNSPLH
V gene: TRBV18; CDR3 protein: ASSLQGEAF
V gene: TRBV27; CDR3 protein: ASSLGGQQETQY